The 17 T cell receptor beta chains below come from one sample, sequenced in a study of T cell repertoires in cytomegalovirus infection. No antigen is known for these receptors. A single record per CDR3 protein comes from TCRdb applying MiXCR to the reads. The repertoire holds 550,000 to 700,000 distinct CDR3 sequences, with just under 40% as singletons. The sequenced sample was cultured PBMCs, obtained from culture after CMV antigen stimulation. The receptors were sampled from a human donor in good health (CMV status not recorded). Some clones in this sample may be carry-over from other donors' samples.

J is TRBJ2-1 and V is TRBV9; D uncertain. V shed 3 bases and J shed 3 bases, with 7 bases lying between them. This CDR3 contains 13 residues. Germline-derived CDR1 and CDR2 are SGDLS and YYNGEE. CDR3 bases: TGTGCCAGCAGCGCGGAAAACTACAATGAGCAGTTCTTC. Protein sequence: CASSAENYNEQFF.

The CDR3 nucleotides are TGTGCCAGCAGTCCAGGGACTGGCCAATACAATGAGCAGTTCTTC. Translation: CASSPGTGQYNEQFF. This chain connects TRBV7-6 to TRBJ2-1; perhaps TRBD2 as D (6 bases). Germline-derived CDR1 and CDR2 are SGHVS and FNYEAQ. V dropped 6 bases and J dropped 4 bases, with 16 bases sitting between them. The CDR3 has 15 amino acids.

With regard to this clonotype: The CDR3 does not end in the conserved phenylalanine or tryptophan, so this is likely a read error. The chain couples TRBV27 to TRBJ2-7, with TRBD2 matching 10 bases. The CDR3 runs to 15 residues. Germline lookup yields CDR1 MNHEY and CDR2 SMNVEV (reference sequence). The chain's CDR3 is CASKKGAGGLYDQYL. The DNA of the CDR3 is TGTGCCAGCAAGAAAGGAGCGGGAGGGTTATACGATCAGTACTTG.

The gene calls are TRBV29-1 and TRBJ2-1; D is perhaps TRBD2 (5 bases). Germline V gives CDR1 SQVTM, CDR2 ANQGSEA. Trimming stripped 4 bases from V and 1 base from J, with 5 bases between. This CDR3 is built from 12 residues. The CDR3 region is CSVAGSYNEQFF. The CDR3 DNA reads TGCAGCGTTGCGGGGTCCTACAATGAGCAGTTCTTC.

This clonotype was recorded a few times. DNA of the CDR3: TGTGCCAGCAGCTTAAAAGGGGGGAAAAGAGTAGACTATGGCTACACCTTC. Protein: CASSLKGGKRVDYGYTF. J is TRBJ1-2 and V is TRBV7-2, with D perhaps TRBD1 (6 bases). The CDR3 is 17 amino acids. Germline values: CDR1 SGHTA, CDR2 FQGNSA. Trimming took off 2 bases at V and 3 bases at J, with 19 bases between the two ends.

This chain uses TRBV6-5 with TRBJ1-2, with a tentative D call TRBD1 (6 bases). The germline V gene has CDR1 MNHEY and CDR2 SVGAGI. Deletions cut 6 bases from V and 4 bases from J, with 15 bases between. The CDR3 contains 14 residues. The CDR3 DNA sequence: TGTGCCAGCAGCCGAACCGGGACAACCTATGGCTACACCTTC. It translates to CASSRTGTTYGYTF.

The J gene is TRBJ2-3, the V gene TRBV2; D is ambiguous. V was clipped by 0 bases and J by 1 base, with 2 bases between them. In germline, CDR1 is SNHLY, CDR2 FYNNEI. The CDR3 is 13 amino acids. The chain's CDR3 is CASSEARTDTQYF. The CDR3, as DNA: TGTGCCAGCAGTGAAGCCCGCACAGATACGCAGTATTTT.

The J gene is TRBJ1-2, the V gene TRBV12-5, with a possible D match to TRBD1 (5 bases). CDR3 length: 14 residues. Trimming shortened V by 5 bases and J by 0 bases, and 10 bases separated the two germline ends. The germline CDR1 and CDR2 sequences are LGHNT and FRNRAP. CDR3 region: CASGEDSTNYGYTF. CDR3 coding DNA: TGTGCTAGTGGTGAAGACAGTACTAACTATGGCTACACCTTC. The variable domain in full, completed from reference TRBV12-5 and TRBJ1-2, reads DARVTQTPRHKVTEMGQEVTMRCQPILGHNTVFWYRQTMMQGLELLAYFRNRAPLDDSGMPKDRFSAEMPDATLATLKIQPSEPRDSAVYFCASGEDSTNYGYTFGSGTRLTVV.

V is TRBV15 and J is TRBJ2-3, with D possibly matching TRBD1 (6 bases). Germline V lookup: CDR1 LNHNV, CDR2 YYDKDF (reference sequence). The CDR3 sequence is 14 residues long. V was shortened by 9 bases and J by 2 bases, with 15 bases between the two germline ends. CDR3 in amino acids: CATLRDTSTDTQYF. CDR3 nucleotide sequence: TGTGCCACACTACGGGACACCTCCACAGATACGCAGTATTTT.

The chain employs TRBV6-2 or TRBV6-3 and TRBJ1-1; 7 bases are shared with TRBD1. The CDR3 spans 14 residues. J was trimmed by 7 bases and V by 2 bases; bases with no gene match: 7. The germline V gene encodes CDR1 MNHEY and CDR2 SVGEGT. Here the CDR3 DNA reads TGTGCCAGCAGTTACCGGGGCCGGGACAGTGAAGCTTTCTTT. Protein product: CASSYRGRDSEAFF.

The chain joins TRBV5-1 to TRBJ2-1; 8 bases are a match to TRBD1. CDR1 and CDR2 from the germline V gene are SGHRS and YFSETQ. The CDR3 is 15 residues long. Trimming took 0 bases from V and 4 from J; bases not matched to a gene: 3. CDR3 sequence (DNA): TGCGCCAGCAGCTTGGAAGGACAGGGATACAATGAGCAGTTCTTC. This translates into CASSLEGQGYNEQFF.

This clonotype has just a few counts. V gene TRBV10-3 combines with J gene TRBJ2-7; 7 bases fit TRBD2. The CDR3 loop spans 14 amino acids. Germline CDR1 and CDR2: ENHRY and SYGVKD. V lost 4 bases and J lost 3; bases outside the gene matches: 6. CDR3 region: CAISVREGVYEQYF. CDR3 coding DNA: TGTGCCATCAGTGTCAGGGAGGGCGTCTACGAGCAGTACTTC.

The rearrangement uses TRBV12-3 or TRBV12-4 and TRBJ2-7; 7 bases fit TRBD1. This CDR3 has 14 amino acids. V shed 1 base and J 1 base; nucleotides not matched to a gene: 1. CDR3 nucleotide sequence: TGTGCCAGCAGTTTAGTGGGACAGTCCTACGAGCAGTACTTC. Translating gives CASSLVGQSYEQYF.

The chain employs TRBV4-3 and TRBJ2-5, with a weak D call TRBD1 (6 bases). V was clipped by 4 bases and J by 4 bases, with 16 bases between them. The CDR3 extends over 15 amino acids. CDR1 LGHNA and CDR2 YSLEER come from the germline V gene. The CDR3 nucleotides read TGCGCCAGCAGCCGTCGGGCTTCAGGGGCAGAGACCCAGTACTTC. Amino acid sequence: CASSRRASGAETQYF.

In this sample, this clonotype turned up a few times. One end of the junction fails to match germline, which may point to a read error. The CDR3 coding sequence is TGTGCCTGCAGGAGGATGAGTGCCACAGATACGCAGTATTTT. Its protein is CACRRMSATDTQYF. The chain uses TRBV6-8 and TRBJ2-3, with D tentatively TRBD2 (5 bases). This CDR3 is 14 amino acids long. Germline CDR1 reads MNHGY; CDR2 reads SAAAGT.

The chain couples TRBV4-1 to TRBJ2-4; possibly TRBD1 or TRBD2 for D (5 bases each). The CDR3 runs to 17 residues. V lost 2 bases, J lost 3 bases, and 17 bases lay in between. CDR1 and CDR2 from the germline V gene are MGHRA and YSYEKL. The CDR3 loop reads CASSQPGRQWDKNIQYF. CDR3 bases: TGCGCCAGCAGCCAACCAGGGAGACAGTGGGACAAAAACATTCAGTACTTC.

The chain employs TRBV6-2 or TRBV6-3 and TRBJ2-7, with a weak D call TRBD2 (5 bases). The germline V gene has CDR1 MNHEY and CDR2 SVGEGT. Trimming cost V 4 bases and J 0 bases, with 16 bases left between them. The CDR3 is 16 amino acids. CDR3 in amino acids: CASSFRSGRNSYEQYF. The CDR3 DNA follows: TGTGCCAGCAGTTTCCGAAGCGGCAGGAACTCCTACGAGCAGTACTTC.